One sample yielded the 15 T cell receptor beta chains listed below, sequenced in a study of CD8 T cells in ankylosing spondylitis. From the 5' RACE reads, TCRdb called clonotypes with MiXCR, one entry per CDR3 protein. There are approximately 130,000 distinct CDR3 sequences in the sample; 9.3% occur only once, and roughly 3.3% lies in the top ten. Sequencing used blood, either unsorted or a sorted T cell fraction (not recorded which). Every receptor here comes from a male donor with ankylosing spondylitis or in good health (not recorded which).

This clonotype was counted at least ten times. V usage is TRBV21-1 and J usage is TRBJ2-5; the DNA was not compared with TRBD1, the D call given in the table. TRBV21-1 is a known pseudogene. The CDR3 extends over 14 amino acids. In DNA form, the CDR3 reads TGTGCCAGCAGCAATGATACAGGACGGGAGACCCAGTACTTC. Translating it yields CASSNDTGRETQYF.

There are many counts of this clonotype. The V gene is TRBV29-1, the J gene TRBJ2-3; no firm D call. Trimming took 5 bases from V and 1 from J, leaving 7 bases between them. CDR3 size: 12 residues. Germline lookup yields CDR1 SQVTM and CDR2 ANQGSEA. This CDR3 reads CSVWVGTDTQYF. Written as DNA, the CDR3 is TGCAGCGTTTGGGTGGGCACAGATACGCAGTATTTT.

This clonotype was seen only a few times. This chain joins TRBV11-2 and TRBJ2-7, with D uncertain. V was clipped by 4 bases and J by 1 base, with 17 bases between them. The CDR3 is made up of 16 amino acids. Germline CDR1 reads SGHAT; CDR2 reads FQNNGV. In DNA form, the CDR3 reads TGTGCCAGCAGCTCCTTAGTTTTCCATACTTCCTACGAGCAGTACTTC. This translates into CASSSLVFHTSYEQYF. The full variable domain, in which reference TRBV11-2 and TRBJ2-7 provide the parts outside the CDR3, is EAGVAQSPRYKIIEKRQSVAFWCNPISGHATLYWYQQILGQGPKLLIQFQNNGVVDDSQLPKDRFSAERLKGVDSTLKIQPAKLEDSAVYLCASSSLVFHTSYEQYFGPGTRLTVT.

The sample holds many counts of this clonotype. The V and J genes are TRBV6-5 and TRBJ2-1; D is undetermined. Per germline, CDR1 MNHEY and CDR2 SVGAGI. The length of the CDR3 is 13 residues. Trimming pared 0 bases from V and 8 bases from J, leaving 8 bases between. Here the CDR3 DNA reads TGTGCCAGCAGTTACTCGAGGAGCGATGAGCAGTTCTTC. It encodes CASSYSRSDEQFF.

This clonotype was seen at least ten times. This chain uses TRBV29-1 with TRBJ2-1; D is unresolved. The CDR3 sequence is 14 residues long. From germline, CDR1 is SQVTM and CDR2 ANQGSEA. CDR3 protein: CTGASSSSYNEQFF. In DNA, the CDR3 is TGCACCGGAGCAAGCTCCAGCTCCTACAATGAGCAGTTCTTC.

The table lists this clonotype with many counts. The J gene is TRBJ2-4, the V gene TRBV4-2; the D gene is possibly TRBD1 (6 bases). Germline V gene lookup returns CDR1 LGHNA and CDR2 YNFKEQ. CDR3 length: 13 amino acids. V was pared by 3 bases and J by 7 bases, with 10 bases between. This chain's CDR3 is CASSQAGENIQYF. Here the CDR3 DNA reads TGTGCCAGCAGCCAGGCAGGGGAGAACATTCAGTACTTC.

This chain joins TRBV5-1 and TRBJ2-5, with TRBD2 identical over 7 bases. The CDR3 has 19 residues. Germline-derived CDR1 and CDR2 are SGHRS and YFSETQ. With V trimmed by 0 bases and J by 5 bases, 19 bases remained unmatched. This CDR3 is CASSLGISSGIGLGETQYF. CDR3 nucleotides: TGCGCCAGCAGCTTGGGGATCTCTAGCGGCATTGGGCTGGGGGAGACCCAGTACTTC.

As for this clonotype: A much larger clone sits a single nucleotide away, making a read error possible. CDR3 nucleotide sequence: TGCGCCAGCAGCCAAGCCCGAACAGGGGGAAAGTTCTTC. As protein: CASSQARTGGKFF. The chain employs TRBV4-3 and TRBJ2-1; the match to TRBD1 covers 8 bases. The germline gives CDR1 LGHNA, CDR2 YSLEER. The CDR3 spans 13 residues. Trimming removed 1 base from V and 14 bases from J; junction bases left unmatched: 7.

The V and J genes are TRBV5-1 and TRBJ2-1; 7 bases agree with TRBD2. CDR3 length equals 16 residues. The J segment lost 5 bases and the V segment lost 0 bases, leaving 8 bases of the junction unmatched. CDR1 and CDR2 (germline): SGHRS, YFSETQ. The CDR3 DNA sequence: TGCGCCAGCAGCTTGGTAGCGGGTGCGGGAGACAATGAGCAGTTCTTC. Its translation is CASSLVAGAGDNEQFF. Drawing the rest from reference TRBV5-1 and TRBJ2-1, the complete variable domain is KAGVTQTPRYLIKTRGQQVTLSCSPISGHRSVSWYQQTPGQGLQFLFEYFSETQRNKGNFPGRFSGRQFSNSRSEMNVSTLELGDSALYLCASSLVAGAGDNEQFFGPGTRLTVL.

This clonotype has a handful of counts. The chain has TRBV20-1 and TRBJ1-6; D is ambiguous. This CDR3 is 14 amino acids long. V lost 8 bases and J 0 bases, leaving 11 bases between the germline ends. Germline loops: CDR1 DFQATT, CDR2 SNEGSKA (reference sequence). The CDR3 DNA reads as TGCAGTACAACACATCGCTCCTATAATTCACCCCTCCACTTT. Translating gives CSTTHRSYNSPLHF.

In this sample, this clonotype turned up a few times. This chain joins TRBV10-3 and TRBJ2-3, with D unclear. Trimming removed 6 bases at V and 1 base at J, with 11 bases between. The CDR3 has 14 amino acids. Germline-derived CDR1 and CDR2 are ENHRY and SYGVKD. CDR3 in DNA: TGTGCCATCAGGAAAGACATTGGCACAGATACGCAGTATTTT. Protein product: CAIRKDIGTDTQYF.

This sequence joins TRBV12-3 or TRBV12-4 and TRBJ2-7, with 8 nucleotides matching TRBD2. After removal of 8 bases from V and 2 bases from J, the junction contained 20 bases not matched to a gene. The CDR3 has 18 amino acids. This CDR3 is CASCPMSLAGYLTYEQYF. In DNA, the CDR3 is TGTGCCAGCTGTCCCATGTCATTAGCGGGATACCTTACCTACGAGCAGTACTTC.

This clonotype was seen repeatedly, ten times or more. The chain recombines TRBV25-1 with TRBJ1-1; D unclear. With 2 bases removed from V and 5 bases from J, the gap between germline ends came to 9 bases. The CDR3 length is 13 residues. Germline V lookup: CDR1 MGHDK, CDR2 SYGVNS. CDR3 amino acids: CASSEEGWTEAFF. CDR3 nucleotides: TGTGCCAGCAGTGAAGAGGGATGGACTGAAGCTTTCTTT.

In its sample, this clonotype was seen many times. This rearrangement joins TRBV29-1 to TRBJ1-1; the D is unclear. The CDR3 is 13 residues long. CDR1 is SQVTM and CDR2 is ANQGSEA in the germline V gene. With 4 bases removed from V and 1 base from J, the gap between germline ends came to 10 bases. The CDR3 reads CSVVRTSNTEAFF. In DNA, the CDR3 is TGCAGCGTTGTTCGGACGTCGAACACTGAAGCTTTCTTT.

This clonotype has a count of ten or more. The CDR3 DNA reads as TGTGCCAGCAGCTTAACCGGGACCGCAGTCAGCGAGCAGTACTTC. Translating gives CASSLTGTAVSEQYF. This chain joins TRBV12-3 or TRBV12-4 and TRBJ2-7; D is tentatively TRBD1 or TRBD2 (5 bases each). The CDR3 spans 15 residues. V dropped 6 bases and J dropped 6 bases, with 21 bases sitting between them.